This TCR beta chain was found in a study of shared clonotypes between healthy human individuals. Comments on this clone: The antigen remains undetermined.

Study conclusions and caveats: A handful of donors held about 5% of naive CD4 clonotypes in common. Only blood samples were collected, and tissue repertoires likely differ.

In germline, CDR1 is SGHAT, CDR2 FQNNGV. Trimming shortened V by 3 bases and J by 6 bases, and 18 bases separated the two germline ends. This CDR3 contains 15 residues. Sorted-subset replicate PCR reactions were performed with roughly 200 ng DNA, corresponding to about 32,000 T cell genomes. The table came from immunoSEQ multiplex PCR; TCRdb's copy has only in-frame clones and leaves some out. The data show 2,500,000 or so clones, 85% to 95% seen once. The receptor comes from a man aged 18-30 years in good health. Some clones in this sample may be carry-over from other donors' samples. Material for sequencing was naive CD4+ T cells from PBMCs. Described subset: CD45RA+ positively selected. J is TRBJ2-7 and V is TRBV11-2; maybe TRBD1 (5 bases). The CDR3 nucleotides read TGTGCCAGCAGCTTGATGACAGCTCTAGGGGTCGAGCAGTACTTC. The encoded protein is CASSLMTALGVEQYF.